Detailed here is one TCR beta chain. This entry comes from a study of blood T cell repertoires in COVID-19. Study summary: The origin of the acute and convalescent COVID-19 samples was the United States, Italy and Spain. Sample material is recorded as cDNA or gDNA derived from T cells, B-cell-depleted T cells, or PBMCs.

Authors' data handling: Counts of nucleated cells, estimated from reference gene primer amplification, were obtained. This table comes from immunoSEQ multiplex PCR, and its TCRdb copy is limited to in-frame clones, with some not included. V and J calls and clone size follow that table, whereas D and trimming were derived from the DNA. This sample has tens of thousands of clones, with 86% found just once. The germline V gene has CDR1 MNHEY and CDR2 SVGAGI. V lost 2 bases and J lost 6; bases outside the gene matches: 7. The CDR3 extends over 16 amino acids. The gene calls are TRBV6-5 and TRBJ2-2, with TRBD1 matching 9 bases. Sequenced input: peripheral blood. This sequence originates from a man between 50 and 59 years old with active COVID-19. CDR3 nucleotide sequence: TGTGCCAGCAGTTACCCCGGGACAGGGAGACCCGGGGAGCTGTTTTTT. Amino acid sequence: CASSYPGTGRPGELFF.